One and the same sample provided the 9 T cell receptor beta chains below, sequenced in a study of OX40 agonist ivuxolimab in advanced cancers. Sequenced by immunoSEQ multiplex PCR; TCRdb stores in-frame clones only, minus some. The sample has 55,000 to 85,000 clones; just over 85% are singletons. Sequences were derived from CD4+ or CD8+ T cells sorted from blood, sampled in a trial of the OX40 agonist ivuxolimab. These receptors were obtained from an adult with an advanced solid tumor such as melanoma, head and neck, liver or kidney cancer.

This chain links TRBV11-2 with TRBJ2-5; the match to TRBD1 covers 7 bases. Looked up from germline, CDR1 is SGHAT and CDR2 is FQNNGV. The V and J ends lost 5 bases and 2 bases, in that order; junction bases with no gene match: 8. This CDR3 has 15 amino acids. The CDR3 region has the DNA TGTGCCAGCAGCCCGGCCCGACAGGGACAAGAGACCCAGTACTTC. It translates to CASSPARQGQETQYF.

In this sample, this clone turned up once. This rearrangement joins TRBV5-1 to TRBJ1-2, with D perhaps matching TRBD1 (6 bases). Germline lookup yields CDR1 SGHRS and CDR2 YFSETQ. V dropped 4 bases and J dropped 2 bases, with 15 bases sitting between them. The CDR3 totals 15 residues. CDR3 loop: CASSTRGGRNYGYTF. CDR3 nucleotide sequence: TGCGCCAGCAGCACAAGGGGGGGAAGGAACTATGGCTACACCTTC.

This clone was found a few times. V and J are TRBV7-9 and TRBJ1-5; 10 positions agree with TRBD1. The CDR3 runs 15 residues. The V and J ends lost 5 bases and 4 bases, in that order; junction bases with no gene match: 5. CDR1 and CDR2 (germline): SEHNR, FQNEAQ (reference sequence). The CDR3 DNA is TGTGCCAGCAGCCCAGGGACAGGGGTTAATCAGCCCCAGCATTTT. Translation gives CASSPGTGVNQPQHF.

The chain employs TRBV6-5 and TRBJ1-5; TRBD1 aligns across 9 bases. From germline, CDR1 is MNHEY and CDR2 SVGAGI. Trimming cost V 6 bases and J 0 bases; bases outside gene matches: 3. The CDR3 consists of 15 residues. The CDR3 nucleotides read TGTGCCAGCAGCCAGGACAGGGGTAGCAATCAGCCCCAGCATTTT. It encodes CASSQDRGSNQPQHF.

The J gene is TRBJ2-1, the V gene TRBV18, with 11 bases that match TRBD1. This CDR3 contains 17 residues. Germline V gene lookup returns CDR1 KGHSH and CDR2 LQKENI. J gave up 0 bases and V 2 bases, and 3 bases lay outside the gene matches. This CDR3 is CASSPFGTGGSYNEQFF. In nucleotides, the CDR3 is TGTGCCAGCTCACCATTCGGGACAGGGGGCTCCTACAATGAGCAGTTCTTC.

This clone was seen once. J is TRBJ1-4 and V is TRBV18; 9 bases line up with TRBD1. CDR3 length equals 15 residues. CDR1 and CDR2 from the germline V gene are KGHSH and LQKENI. V shed 3 bases, J shed 7 bases, and the junction held 6 bases outside the gene matches. The CDR3 protein is CASSPGQGGSEKLFF. CDR3 nucleotide sequence: TGTGCCAGCTCACCGGGACAGGGAGGGAGTGAAAAACTGTTTTTT.

The chain combines TRBV6-1 with TRBJ2-2; perhaps TRBD2 as D (5 bases). Trimming left V 6 bases short and J 5 bases short, with 13 bases between. The CDR3 totals 14 residues. Germline V gives CDR1 MNHNS, CDR2 SASEGT. Here the CDR3 reads CASREQTGTGELFF. For the CDR3, the DNA is TGTGCCAGCAGAGAGCAAACGGGAACCGGGGAGCTGTTTTTT.

The chain recombines TRBV27 with TRBJ2-1; TRBD1 matches 8 bases. CDR1 is MNHEY, CDR2 SMNVEV, per germline (reference sequence). The length of the CDR3 is 16 residues. With V trimmed by 3 bases and J by 4 bases, 8 bases remained unmatched. The CDR3 region has the DNA TGTGCCAGCAGTTTTTGGACAGGGCGAACTTACAATGAGCAGTTCTTC. As protein: CASSFWTGRTYNEQFF.

V usage is TRBV6-6 and J usage is TRBJ1-5; 7 bases align to TRBD1. The germline V gene encodes CDR1 MNHNY and CDR2 SVGAGI (reference sequence). V lost 6 bases and J lost 7; bases outside the gene matches: 9. This CDR3 is 14 amino acids long. The CDR3 region has the DNA TGTGCCAGCAGCCCTGGGACAGTAGGACAGCCCCAGCATTTT. Translated: CASSPGTVGQPQHF.